This T cell receptor beta chain came from a study of shared clonotypes between healthy human individuals. Overall study findings and caveats: Memory subsets had estimated richness that was generally smaller than that of naive subsets. The naive CD4 repertoires of a handful of donors were compared, and approximately 5% of clonotypes were shared. Generation probabilities of non-shared clonotypes were lower (relative to those shared by all four donors).

Across several immunoSEQ plates, the genomic DNA of each subset was split evenly. This table comes from immunoSEQ multiplex PCR, and its TCRdb copy is limited to in-frame clones, with some not included. The data contain 2.5 million or so clones, around nine tenths of them singletons. This clone has a single count. The target antigen is unknown. The CDR3 loop spans 16 amino acids. Losses at the gene ends were 0 bases for V and 6 bases for J; bases not matched to a gene: 3. CDR1 ENHRY and CDR2 SYGVKD come from the germline V gene. The sample was naive CD4+ T cells sorted from blood. Subset reported: CD45RA+ positively selected. The rearrangement uses TRBV10-3 and TRBJ2-1, with 12 bases fitting TRBD2. The receptor was derived from a man aged 18 to 35 in good health. CDR3: CAISESPSGRANEQFF. For the CDR3, the DNA is TGTGCCATCAGTGAGTCACCTAGCGGGAGGGCCAATGAGCAGTTCTTC.